The clone carrying this T cell receptor (beta chain) was observed a single time. A much more abundant neighbour one base away suggests this may be a read error. Alongside a J-beta primer mix, a sample-barcoded 5' primer served in a second PCR lasting roughly 6 to 12 cycles. The template-switch adaptor was a 5' adaptor with 12 random nucleotides. It tagged each cDNA molecule. Each CDR3 protein gets one entry after TCRdb re-called the 5' RACE reads with MiXCR. The repertoire holds some 790,000 distinct CDR3 sequences, with less than 35% as singletons. The data derive from a study of blood T cells in healthy people across ages. Study overall: With template switching, about one barcoded beta molecule was captured per two T cells.

Total RNA was extracted at no less than 6 micrograms per sample. Between the trimmed V and J ends, which lost 4 bases and 8 bases, there was a span of 11 bases. The CDR3 runs to 13 residues. Germline CDR1 SGHTA, CDR2 FQGNSA. The sequenced material came from blood. The receptor's source is a woman of 80 years or more in good health. The chain joins TRBV7-2 to TRBJ1-4; D call uncertain. CDR3 amino acids: CASSSRAGEKLFF. In DNA form, the CDR3 reads TGTGCCAGCAGCTCACGGGCGGGCGAAAAACTGTTTTTT.